This TCR beta chain was identified during a study of T cells in Graves' hyperthyroidism and ophthalmopathy. For the study at large: The authors collected peripheral blood at initial diagnosis, before any treatment.

These patients, aged 18 to 65, had recently diagnosed hyperthyroidism lasting under 2 months. About 10 ml fresh peripheral blood yielded the PBMCs. TCR beta CDR3 region amplification was performed from RNA transcripts. The HTBI primer set served for first-round RT-PCR of the TCR CDR3. A single record per CDR3 protein comes from TCRdb applying MiXCR to the multiplex PCR reads. The table shows fewer than 350,000 distinct CDR3 sequences, with 13% occurring only once. J was trimmed by 0 bases and V by 7 bases; bases with no gene match: 11. CDR1 is ENHRY and CDR2 is SYGVKD in the germline V gene. CDR3 length: 17 amino acids. Comments on this clonotype: Its antigen remains unidentified.

Study findings and constraints: Within blood appeared most thyroid clonotypes that had expanded above 0.001.

Material for sequencing was blood. J is TRBJ2-1 and V is TRBV10-3; 8 positions agree with TRBD2. The sequence came from a woman aged 25 to 39 with Graves' hyperthyroidism that later progressed to Graves' ophthalmopathy. Here the CDR3 DNA reads TGTGCCATCAAACCCGCTAGCGGGCGGAGCTCCTACAATGAGCAGTTCTTC. Encoded protein: CAIKPASGRSSYNEQFF.